This T cell receptor beta chain was profiled in a study of OX40 agonist ivuxolimab in advanced cancers. Points from the study as a whole: Expanded clones were, on average, more numerous among CD8+ T cells than CD4+.

The count of this clone is one. The antigen is not known. TCRdb's copy holds only in-frame clones and misses some; the assay was immunoSEQ multiplex PCR. The data hold around 49,000 clones, with roughly 80% observed a single time. CDR3 size: 14 residues. The germline V and J ends were trimmed by 3 bases and 4 bases, with 9 bases remaining between them. Germline assignment: CDR1 MGHRA and CDR2 YSYEKL. The source was CD4+ or CD8+ T cells sorted from blood, collected in a trial of the OX40 agonist ivuxolimab. This rearrangement joins TRBV4-1 to TRBJ2-2; maybe TRBD1 (6 bases). The sequence derives from an adult with an advanced solid tumor such as melanoma, head and neck, liver or kidney cancer. CDR3 nucleotide sequence: TGCGCCAGCAGCCACTCAGGGGCCACCGGGGAGCTGTTTTTT. Translation: CASSHSGATGELFF.